This TCR beta chain was obtained from a study of T cells in Graves' hyperthyroidism and ophthalmopathy. Study-level findings and limits: Appearing also in blood were most of the thyroid clonotypes expanded above 0.001.

This clonotype was seen a handful of times. What it recognizes is unknown. One junction end does not reproduce the germline sequence, and a read error may be involved. Newly diagnosed hyperthyroidism patients aged 18 to 65 years had disease lasting under 2 months. Around 10 ml of fresh peripheral blood supplied the PBMCs. CDR1 and CDR2 from the germline V gene are DFQATT and SNEGSKA (reference sequence). The CDR3 sequence is 15 residues long. TCR beta CDR3 regions were amplified from RNA transcripts. The TCR CDR3 was amplified in a first-round RT-PCR using the HTBI primer set. TCRdb fed the multiplex PCR reads into MiXCR, producing one record per CDR3 protein. The data hold some 720,000 distinct CDR3 sequences, with 16% observed a single time.

The chain couples TRBV20-1 to TRBJ2-1; 7 nucleotides line up with TRBD2. The sample comprised blood. The receptor comes from a young man with Graves' hyperthyroidism. The chain's CDR3 is CNAFRAGVNYNEQFF. CDR3 nucleotides: TGCAATGCTTTCAGGGCGGGAGTTAACTACAATGAGCAGTTCTTC.